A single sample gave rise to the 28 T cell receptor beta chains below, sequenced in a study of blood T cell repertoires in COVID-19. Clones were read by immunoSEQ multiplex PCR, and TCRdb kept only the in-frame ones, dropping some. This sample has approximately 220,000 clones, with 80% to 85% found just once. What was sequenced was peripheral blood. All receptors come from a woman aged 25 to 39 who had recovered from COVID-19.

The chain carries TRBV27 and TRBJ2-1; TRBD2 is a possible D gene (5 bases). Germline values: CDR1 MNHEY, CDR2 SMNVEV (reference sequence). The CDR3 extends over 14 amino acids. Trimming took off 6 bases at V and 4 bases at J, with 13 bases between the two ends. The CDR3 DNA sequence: TGTGCCAGCAGCCGCCCAGGCGGGTACAATGAGCAGTTCTTC. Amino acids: CASSRPGGYNEQFF.

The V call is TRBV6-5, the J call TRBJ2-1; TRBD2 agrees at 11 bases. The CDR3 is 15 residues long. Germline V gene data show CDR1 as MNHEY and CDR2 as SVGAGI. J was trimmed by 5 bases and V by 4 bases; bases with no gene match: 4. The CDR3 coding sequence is TGTGCCAGCAGTTCCGGGACTAGCGGAAACAATGAGCAGTTCTTC. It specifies CASSSGTSGNNEQFF.

The CDR3 region has the DNA TGTGCCAGCAGCTTTGGACTAGCGAGGAACACAGATACGCAGTATTTT. Translating it yields CASSFGLARNTDTQYF. This chain links TRBV5-6 with TRBJ2-3; 9 positions agree with TRBD2. CDR1 and CDR2 (germline): SGHDT, YYEEEE. The CDR3 spans 16 residues. Trimming removed 2 bases from V and 2 bases from J; junction bases left unmatched: 6.

In DNA, the CDR3 is TGCGCCAGCAGGGGGGCTGAGCAGTTCTTC. Its protein is CASRGAEQFF. The V and J genes are TRBV10-2 and TRBJ2-1; weak D call: TRBD1 (6 bases). Germline V gene sequence: CDR1 WSHSY, CDR2 SAAADI. Trimming removed 6 bases from V and 9 bases from J, with 6 bases in between. The CDR3 spans 10 residues.

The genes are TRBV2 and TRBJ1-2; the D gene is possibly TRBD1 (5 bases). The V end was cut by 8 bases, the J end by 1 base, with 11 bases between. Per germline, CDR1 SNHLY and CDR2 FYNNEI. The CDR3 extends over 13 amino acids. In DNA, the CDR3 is TGTGCCAGCGCGGGGGGGGATAACTATGGCTACACCTTC. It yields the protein CASAGGDNYGYTF.

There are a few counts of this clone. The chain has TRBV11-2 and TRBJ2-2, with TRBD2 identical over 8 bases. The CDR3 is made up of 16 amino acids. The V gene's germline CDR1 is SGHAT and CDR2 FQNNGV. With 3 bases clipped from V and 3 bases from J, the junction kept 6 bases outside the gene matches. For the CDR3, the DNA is TGTGCCAGCAGCTTTACCGGGACTAGAGACACCGGGGAGCTGTTTTTT. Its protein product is CASSFTGTRDTGELFF.

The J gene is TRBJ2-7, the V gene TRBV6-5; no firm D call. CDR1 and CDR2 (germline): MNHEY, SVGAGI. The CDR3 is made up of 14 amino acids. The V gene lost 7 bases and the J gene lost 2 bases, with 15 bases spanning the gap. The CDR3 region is CASTLQHGAYEQYF. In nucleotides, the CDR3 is TGTGCCAGCACCCTCCAACACGGAGCCTACGAGCAGTACTTC.

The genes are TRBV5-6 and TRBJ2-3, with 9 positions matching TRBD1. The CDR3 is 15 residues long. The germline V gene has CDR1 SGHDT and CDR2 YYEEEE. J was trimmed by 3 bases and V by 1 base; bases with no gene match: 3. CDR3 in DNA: TGTGCCAGCAGCTTGACAGGGGGCTGGACAGATACGCAGTATTTT. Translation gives CASSLTGGWTDTQYF.

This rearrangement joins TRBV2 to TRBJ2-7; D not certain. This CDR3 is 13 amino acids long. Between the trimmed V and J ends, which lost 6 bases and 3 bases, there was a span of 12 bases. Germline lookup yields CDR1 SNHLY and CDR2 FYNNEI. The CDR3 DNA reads TGTGCCAGCAGCGTTAGACAAGACTACGAGCAGTACTTC. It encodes CASSVRQDYEQYF.

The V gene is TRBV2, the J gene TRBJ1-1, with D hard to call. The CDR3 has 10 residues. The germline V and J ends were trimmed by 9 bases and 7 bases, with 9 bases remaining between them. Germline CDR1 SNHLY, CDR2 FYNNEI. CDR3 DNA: TGTGCCAGAAAGAACGGTGAAGCTTTCTTT. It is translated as CARKNGEAFF.

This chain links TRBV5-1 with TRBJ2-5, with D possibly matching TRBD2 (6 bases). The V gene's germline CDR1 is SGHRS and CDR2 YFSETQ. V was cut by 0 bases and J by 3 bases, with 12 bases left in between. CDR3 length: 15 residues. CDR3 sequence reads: CASSLDGTSEETQYF. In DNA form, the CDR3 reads TGCGCCAGCAGCTTGGACGGGACTTCCGAAGAGACCCAGTACTTC.

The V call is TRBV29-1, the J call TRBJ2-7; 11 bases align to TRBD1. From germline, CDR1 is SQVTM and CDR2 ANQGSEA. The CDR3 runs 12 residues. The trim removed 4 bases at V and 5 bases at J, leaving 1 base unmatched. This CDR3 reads CSVVGQGDEQYF. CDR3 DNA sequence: TGCAGCGTTGTGGGACAGGGGGACGAGCAGTACTTC.

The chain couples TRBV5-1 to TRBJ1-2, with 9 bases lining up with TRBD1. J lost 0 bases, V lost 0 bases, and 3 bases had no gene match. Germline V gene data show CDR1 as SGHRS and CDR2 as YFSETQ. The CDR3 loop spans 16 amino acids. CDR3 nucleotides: TGCGCCAGCAGCTTGGACACAGGGGGCCCTAACTATGGCTACACCTTC. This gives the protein CASSLDTGGPNYGYTF.

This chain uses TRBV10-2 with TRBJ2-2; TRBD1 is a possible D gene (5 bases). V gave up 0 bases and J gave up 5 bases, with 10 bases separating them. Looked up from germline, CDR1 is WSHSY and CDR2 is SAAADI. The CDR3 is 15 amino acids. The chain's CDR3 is CASSESGRETGELFF. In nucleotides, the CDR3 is TGCGCCAGCAGTGAGTCGGGCAGGGAAACCGGGGAGCTGTTTTTT.

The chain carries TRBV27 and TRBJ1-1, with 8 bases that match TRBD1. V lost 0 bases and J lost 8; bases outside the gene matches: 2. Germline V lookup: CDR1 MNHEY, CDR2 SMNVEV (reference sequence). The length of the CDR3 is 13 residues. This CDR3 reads CASSLSQGAEAFF. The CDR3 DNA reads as TGTGCCAGCAGTTTATCCCAGGGGGCAGAAGCTTTCTTT.

CDR3 nucleotides: TGTGCCAGCAGCTTAGGTCAGAACACTGAAGCTTTCTTT. This gives the protein CASSLGQNTEAFF. This rearrangement joins TRBV7-9 to TRBJ1-1, with D hard to call. Germline CDR1 reads SEHNR; CDR2 reads FQNEAQ (reference sequence). This CDR3 has 13 amino acids. Trimming took off 1 base at V and 1 base at J, with 4 bases between the two ends.

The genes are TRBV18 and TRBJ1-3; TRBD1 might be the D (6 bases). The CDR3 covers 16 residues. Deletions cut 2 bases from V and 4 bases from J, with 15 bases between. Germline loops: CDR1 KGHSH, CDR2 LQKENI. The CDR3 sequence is CASSPSRGRGGNTIYF. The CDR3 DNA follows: TGTGCCAGCTCACCATCCAGGGGAAGAGGAGGAAACACCATATATTTT.

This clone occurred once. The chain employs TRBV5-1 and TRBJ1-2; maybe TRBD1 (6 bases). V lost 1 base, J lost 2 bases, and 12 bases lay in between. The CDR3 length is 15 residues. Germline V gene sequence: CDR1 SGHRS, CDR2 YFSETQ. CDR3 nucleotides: TGCGCCAGCAGCTTGCAGGGGAGATCAAACTATGGCTACACCTTC. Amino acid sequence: CASSLQGRSNYGYTF.

The CDR3 nucleotides are TGCAGCGTTGGGGGACTAGCGGGAAGCTCCTACGAGCAGTACTTC. Its protein is CSVGGLAGSSYEQYF. The chain carries TRBV29-1 and TRBJ2-7; 13 nucleotides match TRBD2. CDR1 is SQVTM, CDR2 ANQGSEA, per germline. The CDR3 sequence is 15 residues long. V dropped 4 bases and J dropped 0; count of bases not matched to a gene: 3.

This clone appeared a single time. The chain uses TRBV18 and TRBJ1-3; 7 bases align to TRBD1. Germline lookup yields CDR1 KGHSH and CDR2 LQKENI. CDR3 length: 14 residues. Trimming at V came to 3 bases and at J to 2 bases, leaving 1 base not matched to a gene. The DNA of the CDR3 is TGTGCCAGCTCACCGGGACAGACTGGAAACACCATATATTTT. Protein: CASSPGQTGNTIYF.

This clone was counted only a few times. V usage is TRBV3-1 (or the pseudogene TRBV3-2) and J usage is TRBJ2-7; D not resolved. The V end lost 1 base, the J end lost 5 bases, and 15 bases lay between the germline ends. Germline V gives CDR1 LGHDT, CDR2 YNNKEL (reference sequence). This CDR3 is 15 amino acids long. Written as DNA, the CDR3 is TGTGCCAGCAGCCAAGGTAGATCTAGTCGGGACGAGCAGTACTTC. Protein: CASSQGRSSRDEQYF.

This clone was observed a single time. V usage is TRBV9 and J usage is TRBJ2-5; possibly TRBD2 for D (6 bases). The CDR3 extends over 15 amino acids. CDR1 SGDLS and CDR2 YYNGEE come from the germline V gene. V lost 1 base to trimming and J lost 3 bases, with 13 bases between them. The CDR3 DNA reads TGTGCCAGCAGCGTATCGAGCGGGCCAGAAGAGACCCAGTACTTC. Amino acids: CASSVSSGPEETQYF.

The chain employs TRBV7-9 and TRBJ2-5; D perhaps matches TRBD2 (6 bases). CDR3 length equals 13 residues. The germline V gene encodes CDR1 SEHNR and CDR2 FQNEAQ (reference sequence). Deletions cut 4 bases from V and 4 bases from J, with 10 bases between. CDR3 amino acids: CASSSGDGETQYF. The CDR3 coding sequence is TGTGCCAGCAGCTCGGGGGACGGAGAGACCCAGTACTTC.

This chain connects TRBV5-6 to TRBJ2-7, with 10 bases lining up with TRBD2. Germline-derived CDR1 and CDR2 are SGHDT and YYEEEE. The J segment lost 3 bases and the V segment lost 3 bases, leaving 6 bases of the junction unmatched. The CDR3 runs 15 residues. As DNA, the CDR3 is TGTGCCAGCAGCTCTTTGTTAGCGGGAGGCTACGAGCAGTACTTC. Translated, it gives CASSSLLAGGYEQYF.

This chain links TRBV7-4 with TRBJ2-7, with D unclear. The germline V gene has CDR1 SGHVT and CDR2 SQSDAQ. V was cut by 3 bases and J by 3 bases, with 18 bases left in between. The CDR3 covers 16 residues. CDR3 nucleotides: TGTGCCAGCAGCTTCCCCCTAAACGGAGAGGACTACGAGCAGTACTTC. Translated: CASSFPLNGEDYEQYF.

The CDR3: CATSRGLAGDFEQFF. Here the CDR3 DNA reads TGTGCCACCAGCCGGGGACTAGCGGGAGATTTTGAGCAGTTCTTC. The rearrangement joins TRBV24-1 to TRBJ2-1, with 14 bases fitting TRBD2. Germline trimming cut 7 bases from V and 9 bases from J; bases unmatched to any gene: 7. The germline CDR1 and CDR2 sequences are KGHDR and SFDVKD. The CDR3 runs to 15 residues.

CDR3 sequence: CASSPPAGGTEAFF. Written as DNA, the CDR3 is TGTGCCAGCAGTCCCCCGGCAGGGGGGACTGAAGCTTTCTTT. The rearrangement joins TRBV28 to TRBJ1-1; 7 bases are a match to TRBD1. CDR3 length: 14 residues. V lost 5 bases and J lost 5; bases outside the gene matches: 8. Germline CDR1 and CDR2: MDHEN and SYDVKM.

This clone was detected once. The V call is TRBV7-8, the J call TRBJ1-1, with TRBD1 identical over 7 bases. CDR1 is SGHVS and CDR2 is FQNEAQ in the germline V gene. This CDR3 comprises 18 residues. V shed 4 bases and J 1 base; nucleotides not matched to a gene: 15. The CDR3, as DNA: TGTGCCAGCAGCTCCCAAAAAAACCCGACAGGGCGGAACACTGAAGCTTTCTTT. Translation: CASSSQKNPTGRNTEAFF.